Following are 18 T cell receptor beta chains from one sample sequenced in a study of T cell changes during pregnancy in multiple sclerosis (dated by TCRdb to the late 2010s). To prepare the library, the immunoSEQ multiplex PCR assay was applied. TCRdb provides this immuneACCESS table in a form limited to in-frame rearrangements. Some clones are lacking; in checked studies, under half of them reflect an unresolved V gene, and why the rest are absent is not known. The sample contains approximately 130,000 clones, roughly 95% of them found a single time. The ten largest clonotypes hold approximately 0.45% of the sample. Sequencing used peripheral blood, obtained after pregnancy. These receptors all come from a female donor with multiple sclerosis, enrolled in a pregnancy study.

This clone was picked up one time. For the CDR3, the DNA is TGTGCCAGCAGCTTATTCGGTGCGGCGGACAGGAACACTGAAGCTTTCTTT. This sequence encodes CASSLFGAADRNTEAFF. V is TRBV7-3 and J is TRBJ1-1; a weak D match, TRBD1 (6 bases). The germline V and J ends were trimmed by 2 bases and 1 base, with 17 bases remaining between them. The germline V gene has CDR1 SGHTA and CDR2 FQGTGA. CDR3 length: 17 residues.

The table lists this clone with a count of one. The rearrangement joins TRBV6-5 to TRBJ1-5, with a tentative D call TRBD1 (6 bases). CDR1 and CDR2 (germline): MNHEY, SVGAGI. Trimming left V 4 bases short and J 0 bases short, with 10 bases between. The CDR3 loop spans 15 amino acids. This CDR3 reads CASSSGTSSNQPQHF. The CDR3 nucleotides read TGTGCCAGCAGTTCGGGGACATCTAGCAATCAGCCCCAGCATTTT.

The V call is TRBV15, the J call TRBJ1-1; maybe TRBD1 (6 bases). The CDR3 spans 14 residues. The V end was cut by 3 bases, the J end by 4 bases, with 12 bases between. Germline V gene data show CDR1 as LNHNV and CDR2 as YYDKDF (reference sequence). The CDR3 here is CATSRPDSGTEAFF. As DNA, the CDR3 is TGTGCCACCAGCAGGCCGGACAGCGGCACTGAAGCTTTCTTT.

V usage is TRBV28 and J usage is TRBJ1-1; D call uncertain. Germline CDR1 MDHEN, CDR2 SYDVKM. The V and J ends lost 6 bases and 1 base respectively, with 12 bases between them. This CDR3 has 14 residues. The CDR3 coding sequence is TGTGCCAGCAGGAACCCGGGGAGGAACACTGAAGCTTTCTTT. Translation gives CASRNPGRNTEAFF.

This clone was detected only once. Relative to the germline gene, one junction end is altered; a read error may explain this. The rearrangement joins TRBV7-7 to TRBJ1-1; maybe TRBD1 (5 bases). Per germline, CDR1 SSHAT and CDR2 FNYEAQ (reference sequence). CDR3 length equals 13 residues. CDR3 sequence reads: CASSPTENTEAFF. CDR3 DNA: TGTGCTAGCAGTCCGACAGAGAACACTGAAGCTTTCTTT.

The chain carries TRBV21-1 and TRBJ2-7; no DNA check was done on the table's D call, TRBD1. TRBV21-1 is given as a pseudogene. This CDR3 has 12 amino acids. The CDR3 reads CAKGTESYEQYF. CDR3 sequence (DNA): TGTGCCAAGGGGACAGAGAGCTACGAGCAGTACTTC.

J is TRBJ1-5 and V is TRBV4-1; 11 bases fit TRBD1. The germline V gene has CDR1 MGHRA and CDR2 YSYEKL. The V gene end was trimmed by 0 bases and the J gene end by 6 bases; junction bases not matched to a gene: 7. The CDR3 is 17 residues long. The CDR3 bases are TGCGCCAGCAGCCAAGATCCGGGACAGGGGGGGAGTCAGCCCCAGCATTTT. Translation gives CASSQDPGQGGSQPQHF.

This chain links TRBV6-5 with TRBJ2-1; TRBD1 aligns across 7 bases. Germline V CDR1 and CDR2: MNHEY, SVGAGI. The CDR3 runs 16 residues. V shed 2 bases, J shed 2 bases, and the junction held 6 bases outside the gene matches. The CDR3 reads CASSYDGTATYNEQFF. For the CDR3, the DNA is TGTGCCAGCAGTTACGATGGGACAGCCACCTACAATGAGCAGTTCTTC.

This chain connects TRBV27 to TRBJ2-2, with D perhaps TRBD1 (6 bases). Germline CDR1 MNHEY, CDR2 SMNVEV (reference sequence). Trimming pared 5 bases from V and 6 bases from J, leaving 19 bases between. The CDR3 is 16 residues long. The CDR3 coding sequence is TGTGCCAGCAGTCCTCGGGGTAGCCCAGGGGCCGGGGAGCTGTTTTTT. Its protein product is CASSPRGSPGAGELFF.

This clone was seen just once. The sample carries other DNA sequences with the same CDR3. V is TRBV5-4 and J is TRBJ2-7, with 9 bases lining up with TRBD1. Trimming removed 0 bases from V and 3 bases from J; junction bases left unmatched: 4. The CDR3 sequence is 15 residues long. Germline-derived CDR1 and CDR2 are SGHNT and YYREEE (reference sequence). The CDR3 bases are TGTGCCAGCAGCTTGGGCACAGGGGGCGGCTACGAGCAGTACTTC. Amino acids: CASSLGTGGGYEQYF. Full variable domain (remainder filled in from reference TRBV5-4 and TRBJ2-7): ETGVTQSPTHLIKTRGQQVTLRCSSQSGHNTVSWYQQALGQGPQFIFQYYREEENGRGNFPPRFSGLQFPNYSSELNVNALELDDSALYLCASSLGTGGGYEQYFGPGTRLTVT.

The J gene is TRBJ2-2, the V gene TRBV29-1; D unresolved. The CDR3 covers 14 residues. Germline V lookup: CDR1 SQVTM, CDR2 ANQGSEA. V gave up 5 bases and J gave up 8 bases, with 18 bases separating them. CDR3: CSVQGSDRTGELFF. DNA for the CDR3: TGCAGCGTTCAAGGTTCCGATCGTACTGGGGAGCTGTTTTTT.

CDR3 DNA: TGTGCCTGGAGAGACGCCCGGGGATACCAAGAGACCCAGTACTTC. Translation: CAWRDARGYQETQYF. The chain links TRBV30 to TRBJ2-5; the D gene is possibly TRBD2 (5 bases). With 3 bases removed from V and 0 bases from J, the gap between germline ends came to 14 bases. Per the germline V gene, CDR1 is GTSNPN and CDR2 is SVGIG (reference sequence). This CDR3 spans 15 amino acids.

The DNA for the CDR3 is TGTGCCAGCAGTTTACTGGCATCCTATCAGCCCCAGCATTTT. Residues: CASSLLASYQPQHF. The chain uses TRBV7-2 and TRBJ1-5, with D unclear. CDR1 is SGHTA and CDR2 is FQGNSA in the germline V gene. Trimming pared 6 bases from V and 5 bases from J, leaving 14 bases between. CDR3 length: 14 residues. The whole variable domain, remainder taken from reference TRBV7-2 and TRBJ1-5, is GAGVSQSPSNKVTEKGKDVELRCDPISGHTALYWYRQSLGQGLEFLIYFQGNSAPDKSGLPSDRFSAERTGGSVSTLTIQRTQQEDSAVYLCASSLLASYQPQHFGDGTRLSIL.

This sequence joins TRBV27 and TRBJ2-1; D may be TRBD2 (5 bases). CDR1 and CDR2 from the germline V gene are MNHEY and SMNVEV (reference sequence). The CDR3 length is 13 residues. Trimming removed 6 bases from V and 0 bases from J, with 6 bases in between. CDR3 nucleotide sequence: TGTGCCAGCAGACGGGACTCCTACAATGAGCAGTTCTTC. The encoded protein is CASRRDSYNEQFF.

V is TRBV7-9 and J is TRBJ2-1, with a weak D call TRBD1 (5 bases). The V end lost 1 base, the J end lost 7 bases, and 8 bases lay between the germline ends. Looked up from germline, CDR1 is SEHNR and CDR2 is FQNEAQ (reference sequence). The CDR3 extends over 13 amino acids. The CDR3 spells CASSLGQRNEQFF. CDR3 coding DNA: TGTGCCAGCAGCTTAGGACAGAGGAATGAGCAGTTCTTC.

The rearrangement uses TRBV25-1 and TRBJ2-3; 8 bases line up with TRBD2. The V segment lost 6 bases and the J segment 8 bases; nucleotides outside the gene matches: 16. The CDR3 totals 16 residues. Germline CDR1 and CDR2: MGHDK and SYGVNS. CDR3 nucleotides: TGTGCCAGCAGCCTAGACAGCGGGGGCCCTAGAGGTACGCAGTATTTT. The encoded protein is CASSLDSGGPRGTQYF.

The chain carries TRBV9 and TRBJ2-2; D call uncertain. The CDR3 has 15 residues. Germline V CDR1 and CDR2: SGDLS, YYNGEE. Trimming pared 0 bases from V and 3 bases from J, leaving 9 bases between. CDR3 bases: TGTGCCAGCAGCGTAGTCGGCGGCTACACCGGGGAGCTGTTTTTT. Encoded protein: CASSVVGGYTGELFF.

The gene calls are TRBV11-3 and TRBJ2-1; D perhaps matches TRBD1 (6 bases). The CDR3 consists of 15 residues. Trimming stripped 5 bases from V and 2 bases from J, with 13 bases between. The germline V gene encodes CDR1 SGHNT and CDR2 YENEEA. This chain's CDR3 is CASSMGARPYNEQFF. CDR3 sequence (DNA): TGTGCCAGCAGCATGGGGGCTAGGCCCTACAATGAGCAGTTCTTC.